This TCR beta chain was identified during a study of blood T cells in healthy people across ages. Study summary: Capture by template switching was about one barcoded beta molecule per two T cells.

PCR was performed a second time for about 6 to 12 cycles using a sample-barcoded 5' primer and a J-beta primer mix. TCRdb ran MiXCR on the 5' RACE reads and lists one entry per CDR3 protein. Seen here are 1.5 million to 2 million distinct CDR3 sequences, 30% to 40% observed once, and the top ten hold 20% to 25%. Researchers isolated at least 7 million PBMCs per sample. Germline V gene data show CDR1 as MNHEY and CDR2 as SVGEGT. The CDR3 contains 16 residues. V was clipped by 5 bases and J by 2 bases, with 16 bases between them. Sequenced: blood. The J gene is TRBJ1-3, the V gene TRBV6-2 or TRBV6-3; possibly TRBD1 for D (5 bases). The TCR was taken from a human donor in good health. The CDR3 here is CASSPTGAATGNTIYF. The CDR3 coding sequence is TGTGCCAGCAGTCCGACCGGGGCCGCAACTGGAAACACCATATATTTT.